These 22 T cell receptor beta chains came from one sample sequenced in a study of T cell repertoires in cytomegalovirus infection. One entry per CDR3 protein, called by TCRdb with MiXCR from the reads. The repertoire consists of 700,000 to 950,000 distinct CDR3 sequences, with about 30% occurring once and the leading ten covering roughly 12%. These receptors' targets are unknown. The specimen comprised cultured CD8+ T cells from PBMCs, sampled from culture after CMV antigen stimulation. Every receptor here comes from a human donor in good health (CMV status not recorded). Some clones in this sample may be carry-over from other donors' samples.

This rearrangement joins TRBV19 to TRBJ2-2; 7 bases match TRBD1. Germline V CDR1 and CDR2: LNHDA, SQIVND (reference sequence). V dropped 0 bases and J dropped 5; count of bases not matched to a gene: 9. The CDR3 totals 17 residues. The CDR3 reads CASSIEVTGIATGELFF. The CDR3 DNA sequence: TGTGCCAGTAGTATAGAGGTGACAGGGATCGCAACCGGGGAGCTGTTTTTT.

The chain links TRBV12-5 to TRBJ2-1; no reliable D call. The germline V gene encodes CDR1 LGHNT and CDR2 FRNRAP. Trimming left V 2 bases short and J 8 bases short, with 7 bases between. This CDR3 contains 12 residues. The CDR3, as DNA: TGTGCTAGTGGTTTGTCGCATTATGAGCAGTTCTTC. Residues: CASGLSHYEQFF.

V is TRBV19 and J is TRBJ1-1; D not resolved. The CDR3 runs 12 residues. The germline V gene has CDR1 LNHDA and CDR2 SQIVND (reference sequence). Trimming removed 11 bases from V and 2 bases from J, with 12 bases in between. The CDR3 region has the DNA TGTGCCTCATTCGGGAGAAACACTGAAGCTTTCTTT. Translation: CASFGRNTEAFF.

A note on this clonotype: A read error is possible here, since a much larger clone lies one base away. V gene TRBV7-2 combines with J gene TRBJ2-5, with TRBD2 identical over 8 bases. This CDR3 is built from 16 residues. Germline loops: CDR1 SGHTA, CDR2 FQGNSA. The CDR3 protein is CANSSLGRGAIETQYF. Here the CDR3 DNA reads TGTGCCAACAGCTCCCTAGGGCGGGGGGCAATCGAGACCCAGTACTTC.

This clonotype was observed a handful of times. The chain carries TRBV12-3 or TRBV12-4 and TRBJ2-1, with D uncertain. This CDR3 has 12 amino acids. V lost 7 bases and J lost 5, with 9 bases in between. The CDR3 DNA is TGTGCCAGCACAACTACCAACAATGAGCAGTTCTTC. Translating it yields CASTTTNNEQFF.

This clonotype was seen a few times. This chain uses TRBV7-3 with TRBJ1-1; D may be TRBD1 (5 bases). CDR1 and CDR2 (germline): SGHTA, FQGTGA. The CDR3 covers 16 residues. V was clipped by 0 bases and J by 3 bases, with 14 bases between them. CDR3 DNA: TGTGCCAGCAGCTTAACACAGGTTGGGACGGACACTGAAGCTTTCTTT. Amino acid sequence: CASSLTQVGTDTEAFF.

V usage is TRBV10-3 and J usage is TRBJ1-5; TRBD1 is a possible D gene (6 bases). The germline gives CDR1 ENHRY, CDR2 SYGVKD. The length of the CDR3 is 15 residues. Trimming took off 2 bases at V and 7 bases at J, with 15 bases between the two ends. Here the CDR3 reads CAISEENRAGQPQHF. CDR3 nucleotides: TGTGCCATCAGTGAGGAAAACAGGGCTGGGCAGCCCCAGCATTTT.

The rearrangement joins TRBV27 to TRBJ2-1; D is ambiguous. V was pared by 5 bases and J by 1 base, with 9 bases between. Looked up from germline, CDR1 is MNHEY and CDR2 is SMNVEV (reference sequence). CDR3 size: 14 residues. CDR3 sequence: CASSVDTSYNEQFF. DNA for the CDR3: TGTGCCAGCAGTGTGGATACGTCCTACAATGAGCAGTTCTTC.

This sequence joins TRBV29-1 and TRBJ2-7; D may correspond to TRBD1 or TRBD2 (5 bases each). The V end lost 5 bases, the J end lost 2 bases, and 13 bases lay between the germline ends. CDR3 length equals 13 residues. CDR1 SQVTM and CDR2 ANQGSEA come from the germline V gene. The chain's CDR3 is CSVLDTGPYEQYF. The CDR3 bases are TGCAGCGTTTTGGACACGGGGCCCTACGAGCAGTACTTC.

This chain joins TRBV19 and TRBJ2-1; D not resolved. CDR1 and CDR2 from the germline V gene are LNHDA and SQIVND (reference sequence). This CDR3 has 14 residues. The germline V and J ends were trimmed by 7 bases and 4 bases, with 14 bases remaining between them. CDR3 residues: CASTPRDGYNEQFF. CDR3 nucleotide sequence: TGTGCCAGTACCCCCCGAGATGGGTACAATGAGCAGTTCTTC. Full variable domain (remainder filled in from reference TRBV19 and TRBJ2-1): DGGITQSPKYLFRKEGQNVTLSCEQNLNHDAMYWYRQDPGQGLRLIYYSQIVNDFQKGDIAEGYSVSREKKESFPLTVTSAQKNPTAFYLCASTPRDGYNEQFFGPGTRLTVL.

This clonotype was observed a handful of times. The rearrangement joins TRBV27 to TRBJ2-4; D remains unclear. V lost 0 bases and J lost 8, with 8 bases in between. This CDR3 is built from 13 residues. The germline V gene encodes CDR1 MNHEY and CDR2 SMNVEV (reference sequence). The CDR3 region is CASSLSLVDIQYF. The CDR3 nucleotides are TGTGCCAGCAGTTTATCCCTCGTTGACATTCAGTACTTC.

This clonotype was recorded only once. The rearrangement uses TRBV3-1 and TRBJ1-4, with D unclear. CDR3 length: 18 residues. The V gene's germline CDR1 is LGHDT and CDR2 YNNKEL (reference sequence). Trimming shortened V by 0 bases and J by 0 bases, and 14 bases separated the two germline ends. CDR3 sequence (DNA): TGTGCCAGCAGCCAAGATATGGTGGGTTTGGCAACTAATGAAAAACTGTTTTTT. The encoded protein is CASSQDMVGLATNEKLFF.

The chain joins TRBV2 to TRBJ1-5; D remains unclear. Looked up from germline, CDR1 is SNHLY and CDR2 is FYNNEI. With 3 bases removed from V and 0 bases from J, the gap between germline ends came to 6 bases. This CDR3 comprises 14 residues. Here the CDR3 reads CASSDVGSNQPQHF. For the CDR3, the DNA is TGTGCCAGCAGTGATGTGGGTAGCAATCAGCCCCAGCATTTT.

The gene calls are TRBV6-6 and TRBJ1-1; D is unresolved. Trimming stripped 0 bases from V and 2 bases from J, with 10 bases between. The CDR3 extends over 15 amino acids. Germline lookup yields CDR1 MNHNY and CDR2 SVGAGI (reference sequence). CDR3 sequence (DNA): TGTGCCAGCAGTTACTCGGGATACGGAAACACTGAAGCTTTCTTT. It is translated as CASSYSGYGNTEAFF.

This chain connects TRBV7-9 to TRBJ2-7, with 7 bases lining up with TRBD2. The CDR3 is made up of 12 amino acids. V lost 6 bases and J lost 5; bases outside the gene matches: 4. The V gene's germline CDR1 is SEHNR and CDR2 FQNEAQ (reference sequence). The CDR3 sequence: CASSWGGNEQYV. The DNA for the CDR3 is TGTGCCAGCAGTTGGGGAGGGAACGAGCAGTACGTC.

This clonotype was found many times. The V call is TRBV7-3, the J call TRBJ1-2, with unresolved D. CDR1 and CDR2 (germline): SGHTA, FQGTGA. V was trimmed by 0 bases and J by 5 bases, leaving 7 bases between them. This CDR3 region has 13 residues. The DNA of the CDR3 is TGTGCCAGCAGCTTAACTCCTTCATATGGCTACACCTTC. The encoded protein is CASSLTPSYGYTF. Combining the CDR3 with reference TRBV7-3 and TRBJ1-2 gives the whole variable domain GAGVSQTPSNKVTEKGKYVELRCDPISGHTALYWYRQSLGQGPEFLIYFQGTGAADDSGLPNDRFFAVRPEGSVSTLKIQRTERGDSAVYLCASSLTPSYGYTFGSGTRLTVV.

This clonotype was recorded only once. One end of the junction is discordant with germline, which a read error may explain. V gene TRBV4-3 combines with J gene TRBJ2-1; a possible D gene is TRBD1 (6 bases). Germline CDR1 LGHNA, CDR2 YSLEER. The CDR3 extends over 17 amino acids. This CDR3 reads CANSQVLYSTGYNEQFF. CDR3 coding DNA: TGCGCCAACAGCCAGGTGCTTTACTCCACAGGGTACAATGAGCAGTTCTTC.

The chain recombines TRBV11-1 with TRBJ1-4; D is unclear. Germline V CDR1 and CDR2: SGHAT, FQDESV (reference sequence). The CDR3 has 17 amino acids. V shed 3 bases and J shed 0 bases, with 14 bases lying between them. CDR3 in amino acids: CASSFSIQTATNEKLFF. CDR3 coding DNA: TGTGCCAGCAGCTTCAGCATACAGACTGCAACTAATGAAAAACTGTTTTTT.

Written as DNA, the CDR3 is TGTGCCAGCAGCTGGGGGGCGGGTGAGCAGTTCTTC. Translated: CASSWGAGEQFF. This chain links TRBV5-5 with TRBJ2-1; D may match TRBD1 or TRBD2 (6 bases each). Between the trimmed V and J ends, which lost 3 bases and 9 bases, there was a span of 10 bases. Germline assignment: CDR1 SGHKS and CDR2 YYEKEE (reference sequence). This CDR3 is 12 amino acids long.

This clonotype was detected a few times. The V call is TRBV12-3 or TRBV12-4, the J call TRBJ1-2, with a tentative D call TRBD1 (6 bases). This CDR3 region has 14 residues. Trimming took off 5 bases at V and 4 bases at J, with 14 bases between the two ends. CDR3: CASSPRTASYGYTF. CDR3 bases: TGTGCCAGCAGTCCCCGGACAGCCTCCTATGGCTACACCTTC.

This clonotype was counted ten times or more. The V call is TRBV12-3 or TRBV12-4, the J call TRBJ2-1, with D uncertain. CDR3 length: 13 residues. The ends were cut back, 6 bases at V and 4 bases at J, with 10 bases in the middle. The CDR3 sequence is CASSNTLYNEQFF. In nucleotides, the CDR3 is TGTGCCAGCAGCAACACACTGTACAATGAGCAGTTCTTC.

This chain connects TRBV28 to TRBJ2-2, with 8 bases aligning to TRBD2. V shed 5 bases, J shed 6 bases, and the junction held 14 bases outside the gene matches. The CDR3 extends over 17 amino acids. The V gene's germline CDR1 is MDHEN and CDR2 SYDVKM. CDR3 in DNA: TGTGCCAGCAGTATCTCAAGCGGGAGTCAAGGGGCCGGGGAGCTGTTTTTT. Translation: CASSISSGSQGAGELFF.